Following are 23 T cell receptor beta chains from one sample sequenced in a study of cytomegalovirus exposure and HLA in healthy donors. A multiplex PCR was run with 60 Vbeta primers and 13 Jbeta primers. The protocol was immunoSEQ multiplex PCR, while the TCRdb copy is restricted to in-frame clones and leaves out a portion. The sample records fewer than 150,000 clones, approximately 76% being singletons. Sequenced material: PBMCs. The source is a man aged 45-65 years in good health and CMV-seropositive.

This clone showed up just a few times. The gene calls are TRBV7-6 and TRBJ2-5; TRBD2 agrees at 8 bases. Germline values: CDR1 SGHVS, CDR2 FNYEAQ. J lost 4 bases, V lost 5 bases, and 3 bases had no gene match. CDR3 size: 13 residues. CDR3 sequence: CASSAGTRETQYF. Here the CDR3 DNA reads TGTGCCAGCAGCGCCGGGACTAGAGAGACCCAGTACTTC. Full variable domain (missing parts from reference TRBV7-6 and TRBJ2-5): GAGVSQSPRYKVTKRGQDVALRCDPISGHVSLYWYRQALGQGPEFLTYFNYEAQQDKSGLPNDRFSAERPEGSISTLTIQRTEQRDSAMYRCASSAGTRETQYFGPGTRLLVL.

The genes are TRBV18 and TRBJ1-6, with TRBD1 identical over 9 bases. V trimming: 3 bases; J trimming: 10 bases; junction bases outside the gene matches: 7. The germline gives CDR1 KGHSH, CDR2 LQKENI. The CDR3 totals 15 residues. Here the CDR3 DNA reads TGTGCCAGCTCACCTTTGGACAGGGGATCCTCACCCCTCCACTTT. Translation gives CASSPLDRGSSPLHF.

The gene calls are TRBV7-6 and TRBJ2-2, with D tentatively TRBD2 (6 bases). Trimming left V 4 bases short and J 4 bases short, with 10 bases between. Germline V lookup: CDR1 SGHVS, CDR2 FNYEAQ. The CDR3 is made up of 14 amino acids. The CDR3: CASSSQGGTGELFF. In DNA, the CDR3 is TGTGCCAGCAGCTCCCAGGGAGGCACCGGGGAGCTGTTTTTT. Using reference TRBV7-6 and TRBJ2-2 for the parts outside the CDR3, the full variable domain is GAGVSQSPRYKVTKRGQDVALRCDPISGHVSLYWYRQALGQGPEFLTYFNYEAQQDKSGLPNDRFSAERPEGSISTLTIQRTEQRDSAMYRCASSSQGGTGELFFGEGSRLTVL.

CDR3 protein: CASGRGLQDQETQYF. DNA of the CDR3: TGTGCTAGTGGCCGGGGACTGCAGGACCAAGAGACCCAGTACTTC. The chain combines TRBV12-5 with TRBJ2-5; D perhaps matches TRBD2 (6 bases). Germline CDR1 and CDR2: LGHNT and FRNRAP. The ends were cut back, 6 bases at V and 0 bases at J, with 14 bases in the middle. The CDR3 covers 15 residues.

Comments on this clone: Additional DNA sequences in this sample encode the identical CDR3. The V gene is TRBV28, the J gene TRBJ2-7; 11 bases map to TRBD1. The CDR3 runs 15 residues. V gave up 2 bases and J gave up 4 bases; unmatched junction bases: 4. From germline, CDR1 is MDHEN and CDR2 SYDVKM. This chain's CDR3 is CASSLPGTGGYEQYF. The CDR3 DNA reads as TGTGCCAGCAGTTTACCCGGGACAGGGGGGTACGAGCAGTACTTC.

This clone was observed once. The V call is TRBV5-1, the J call TRBJ2-7, with TRBD2 identical over 10 bases. J gave up 6 bases and V 4 bases, and 7 bases lay outside the gene matches. The germline V gene encodes CDR1 SGHRS and CDR2 YFSETQ. This CDR3 region has 14 residues. The CDR3 protein is CASSLALAGVEQYF. The CDR3 nucleotides read TGCGCCAGCAGCCTCGCCCTAGCGGGGGTCGAGCAGTACTTC. The whole variable domain, filled in from reference TRBV5-1 and TRBJ2-7, reads KAGVTQTPRYLIKTRGQQVTLSCSPISGHRSVSWYQQTPGQGLQFLFEYFSETQRNKGNFPGRFSGRQFSNSRSEMNVSTLELGDSALYLCASSLALAGVEQYFGPGTRLTVT.

This clone has more than one count but fewer than ten. The chain carries TRBV9 and TRBJ1-2; perhaps TRBD1 as D (5 bases). This CDR3 is built from 17 residues. Trimming removed 2 bases at V and 0 bases at J, with 17 bases between. Germline V gene sequence: CDR1 SGDLS, CDR2 YYNGEE. For the CDR3, the DNA is TGTGCCAGCAGCGTTTCAGGGTCTGAAGAGCCTAACTATGGCTACACCTTC. This gives the protein CASSVSGSEEPNYGYTF. Filled out from reference TRBV9 and TRBJ1-2, the complete variable domain reads DSGVTQTPKHLITATGQRVTLRCSPRSGDLSVYWYQQSLDQGLQFLIQYYNGEERAKGNILERFSAQQFPDLHSELNLSSLELGDSALYFCASSVSGSEEPNYGYTFGSGTRLTVV.

This chain links TRBV11-2 with TRBJ1-2; tentatively, D is TRBD1 (5 bases). Looked up from germline, CDR1 is SGHAT and CDR2 is FQNNGV. V lost 3 bases, J lost 0 bases, and 17 bases lay in between. CDR3 length: 17 residues. The CDR3 is CASSLGGVRRPNYGYTF. The CDR3 region has the DNA TGTGCCAGCAGCTTGGGGGGGGTGCGGCGACCTAACTATGGCTACACCTTC.

The chain joins TRBV15 to TRBJ2-7, with D possibly TRBD2 on 5 matching bases. This CDR3 has 12 residues. Germline V gene lookup returns CDR1 LNHNV and CDR2 YYDKDF (reference sequence). Trimming took 5 bases from V and 2 from J, leaving 7 bases between them. CDR3 DNA sequence: TGTGCCACCAGCGAGGGCCCCTACGAGCAGTACTTC. Its translation: CATSEGPYEQYF. The full variable domain, completed using reference TRBV15 and TRBJ2-7, is DAMVIQNPRYQVTQFGKPVTLSCSQTLNHNVMYWYQQKSSQAPKLLFHYYDKDFNNEADTPDNFQSRRPNTSFCFLDIRSPGLGDTAMYLCATSEGPYEQYFGPGTRLTVT.

The J gene is TRBJ2-5, the V gene TRBV21-1; the table's D call, TRBD1, has no DNA check behind it. TRBV21-1 is termed a pseudogene. CDR3 length: 16 residues. The CDR3 DNA reads as TGTGCCAGCAGCAAAGGGACAGGGGGTCTACAAGAGACCCAGTACTTC. This encodes CASSKGTGGLQETQYF.

In nucleotides, the CDR3 is TGCGCCAGCAGCCAAGTGTCGGGCACCGGGGAGCTGTTTTTT. Its protein is CASSQVSGTGELFF. The chain joins TRBV4-3 to TRBJ2-2; D is unclear. Deletions cut 1 base from V and 4 bases from J, with 7 bases between. CDR1 and CDR2 from the germline V gene are LGHNA and YSLEER. This CDR3 has 14 amino acids.

The chain recombines TRBV5-5 with TRBJ1-1; 7 nucleotides align to TRBD1. Germline CDR1 SGHKS, CDR2 YYEKEE (reference sequence). This CDR3 is built from 13 residues. Trimming took 3 bases from V and 3 from J; bases not matched to a gene: 2. CDR3 DNA: TGTGCCAGCAGCTCACAGGGGTACACTGAAGCTTTCTTT. It codes for CASSSQGYTEAFF.

This clone showed up just once. This chain joins TRBV10-2 and TRBJ2-7; 8 nucleotides line up with TRBD2. V shed 7 bases and J 5 bases; nucleotides not matched to a gene: 13. Germline V gene lookup returns CDR1 WSHSY and CDR2 SAAADI. The CDR3 extends over 15 amino acids. The CDR3 coding sequence is TGCGCCAGCACGGGGGGGGGACTAATAAGTCACGAGCAGTACTTC. Translation gives CASTGGGLISHEQYF.

V usage is TRBV23-1 and J usage is TRBJ2-6; tentatively, D is TRBD2 (5 bases). TRBV23-1 is an ORF; its function is uncertain. V was clipped by 2 bases and J by 4 bases, with 18 bases between them. The CDR3 has 18 residues. CDR3 loop: CASSQKVRGKSGANVLTF. Here the CDR3 DNA reads TGCGCCAGCAGTCAAAAAGTCCGGGGAAAGTCGGGGGCCAACGTCCTGACTTTC.

The chain combines TRBV28 with TRBJ2-7, with 7 bases lining up with TRBD2. The V gene's germline CDR1 is MDHEN and CDR2 SYDVKM. The CDR3 has 14 residues. V shed 7 bases and J 3 bases; nucleotides not matched to a gene: 9. The CDR3 protein is CASTLHAGDYEQYF. As DNA, the CDR3 is TGTGCCAGCACCCTACACGCGGGGGACTACGAGCAGTACTTC.

The genes are TRBV15 and TRBJ2-3; 11 positions match TRBD2. With 2 bases clipped from V and 4 bases from J, the junction kept 17 bases outside the gene matches. Germline loops: CDR1 LNHNV, CDR2 YYDKDF (reference sequence). The CDR3 runs to 20 residues. The CDR3 DNA reads as TGTGCCACCAGCAGACGATATACTAGCGGGGGCCCCAGTGCATCAGATACGCAGTATTTT. Encoded protein: CATSRRYTSGGPSASDTQYF.

This chain links TRBV9 with TRBJ1-1, with D possibly being TRBD1 (6 bases). Germline CDR1 and CDR2: SGDLS and YYNGEE. Between the trimmed V and J ends, which lost 2 bases and 10 bases, there was a span of 21 bases. The CDR3 sequence is 15 residues long. CDR3 protein: CASSVTGTTPSGAFF. DNA of the CDR3: TGTGCCAGCAGCGTTACAGGGACGACACCCTCGGGAGCTTTCTTT.

The CDR3 region is CASSSGGGSGETQYF. For the CDR3, the DNA is TGTGCCAGTTCCTCCGGCGGGGGGTCCGGGGAGACCCAGTACTTC. The chain carries TRBV19 and TRBJ2-5; 8 nucleotides match TRBD2. Germline loops: CDR1 LNHDA, CDR2 SQIVND (reference sequence). The CDR3 sequence is 15 residues long. V shed 8 bases and J 5 bases; nucleotides not matched to a gene: 13.

The chain couples TRBV28 to TRBJ2-1; 8 nucleotides match TRBD2. Germline V CDR1 and CDR2: MDHEN, SYDVKM. CDR3 length: 14 amino acids. V shed 2 bases and J 3 bases; nucleotides not matched to a gene: 0. CDR3 in DNA: TGTGCCAGCAGTTTAGGGACTAGCTACAATGAGCAGTTCTTC. Encoded protein: CASSLGTSYNEQFF.

This sequence joins TRBV11-2 and TRBJ1-3, with D hard to call. CDR3 length equals 14 residues. Germline CDR1 SGHAT, CDR2 FQNNGV. The V gene lost 6 bases and the J gene lost 0 bases, with 9 bases spanning the gap. CDR3 sequence (DNA): TGTGCCAGCAGTTTCGGTGACTCTGGAAACACCATATATTTT. This encodes CASSFGDSGNTIYF. Combining the CDR3 with reference TRBV11-2 and TRBJ1-3 gives the whole variable domain EAGVAQSPRYKIIEKRQSVAFWCNPISGHATLYWYQQILGQGPKLLIQFQNNGVVDDSQLPKDRFSAERLKGVDSTLKIQPAKLEDSAVYLCASSFGDSGNTIYFGEGSWLTVV.

The chain links TRBV19 to TRBJ1-1, with D perhaps matching TRBD1 (6 bases). Germline assignment: CDR1 LNHDA and CDR2 SQIVND (reference sequence). The CDR3 runs 13 residues. Trimming stripped 6 bases from V and 4 bases from J, with 12 bases between. Written as DNA, the CDR3 is TGTGCCAGTAGCAGGGGCCACGTCACTGAAGCTTTCTTT. Protein product: CASSRGHVTEAFF.

The rearrangement links TRBV7-9 to TRBJ2-2, with D tentatively TRBD2 (6 bases). V was pared by 5 bases and J by 1 base, with 14 bases between. The CDR3 has 16 residues. Per germline, CDR1 SEHNR and CDR2 FQNEAQ (reference sequence). CDR3 protein: CASSLRRGWNTGELFF. The CDR3 DNA follows: TGTGCCAGCAGCCTCCGGCGGGGTTGGAACACCGGGGAGCTGTTTTTT.

The V and J genes are TRBV15 and TRBJ2-1; 8 bases align to TRBD1. This CDR3 has 17 amino acids. Per the germline V gene, CDR1 is LNHNV and CDR2 is YYDKDF (reference sequence). V lost 3 bases, J lost 0 bases, and 7 bases stayed unmatched. The CDR3 reads CATSRPGQALSYNEQFF. DNA of the CDR3: TGTGCCACCAGCAGGCCGGGACAGGCTCTCTCCTACAATGAGCAGTTCTTC. The full variable domain, with the rest looked up from reference TRBV15 and TRBJ2-1, is DAMVIQNPRYQVTQFGKPVTLSCSQTLNHNVMYWYQQKSSQAPKLLFHYYDKDFNNEADTPDNFQSRRPNTSFCFLDIRSPGLGDTAMYLCATSRPGQALSYNEQFFGPGTRLTVL.